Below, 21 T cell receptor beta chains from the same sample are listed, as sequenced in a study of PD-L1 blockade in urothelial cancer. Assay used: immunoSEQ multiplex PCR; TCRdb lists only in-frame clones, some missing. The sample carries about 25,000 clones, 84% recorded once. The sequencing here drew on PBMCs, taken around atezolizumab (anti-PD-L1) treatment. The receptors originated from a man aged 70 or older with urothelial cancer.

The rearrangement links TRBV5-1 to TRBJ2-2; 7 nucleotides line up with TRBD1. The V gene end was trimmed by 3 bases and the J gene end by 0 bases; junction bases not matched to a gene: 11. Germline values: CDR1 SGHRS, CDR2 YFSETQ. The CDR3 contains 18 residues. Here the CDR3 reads CASSSSSSGTANTGELFF. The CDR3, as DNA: TGCGCCAGCAGCTCCAGCAGCTCCGGGACAGCGAACACCGGGGAGCTGTTTTTT.

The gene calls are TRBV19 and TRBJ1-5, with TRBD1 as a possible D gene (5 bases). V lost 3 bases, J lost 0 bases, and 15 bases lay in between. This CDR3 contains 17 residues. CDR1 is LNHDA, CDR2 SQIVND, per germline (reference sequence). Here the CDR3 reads CASSMPRAQDSNQPQHF. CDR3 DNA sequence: TGTGCCAGTAGTATGCCCCGGGCACAGGATAGCAATCAGCCCCAGCATTTT.

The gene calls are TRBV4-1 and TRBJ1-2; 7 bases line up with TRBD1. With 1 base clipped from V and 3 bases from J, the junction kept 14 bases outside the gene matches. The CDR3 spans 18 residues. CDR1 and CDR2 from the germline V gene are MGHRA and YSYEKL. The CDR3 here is CASSQVIRKTGTDYGYTF. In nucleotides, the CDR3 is TGCGCCAGCAGCCAAGTAATTAGAAAAACCGGGACAGACTATGGCTACACCTTC.

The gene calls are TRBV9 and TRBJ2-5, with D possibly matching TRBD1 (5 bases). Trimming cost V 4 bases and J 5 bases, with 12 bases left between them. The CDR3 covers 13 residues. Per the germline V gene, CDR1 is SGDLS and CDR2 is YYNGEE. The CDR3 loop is CASSPTGVETQYF. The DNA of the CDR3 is TGTGCCAGCAGCCCAACAGGCGTCGAGACCCAGTACTTC.

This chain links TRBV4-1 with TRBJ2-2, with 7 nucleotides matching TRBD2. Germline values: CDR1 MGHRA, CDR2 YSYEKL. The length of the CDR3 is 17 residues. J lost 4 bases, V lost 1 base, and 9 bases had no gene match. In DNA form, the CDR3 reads TGCGCCAGCAGCCAAGGTGTGGGGGGGGGACCCACCGGGGAGCTGTTTTTT. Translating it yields CASSQGVGGGPTGELFF.

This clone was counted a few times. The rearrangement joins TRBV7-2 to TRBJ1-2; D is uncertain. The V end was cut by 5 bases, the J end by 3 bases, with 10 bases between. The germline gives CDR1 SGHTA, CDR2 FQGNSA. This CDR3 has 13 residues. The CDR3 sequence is CASSQASDYGYTF. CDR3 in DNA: TGTGCCAGCAGCCAGGCTTCGGACTATGGCTACACCTTC.

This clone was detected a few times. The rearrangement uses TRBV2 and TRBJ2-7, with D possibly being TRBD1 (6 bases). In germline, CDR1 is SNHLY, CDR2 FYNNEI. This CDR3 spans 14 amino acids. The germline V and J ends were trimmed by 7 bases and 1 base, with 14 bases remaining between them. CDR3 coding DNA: TGTGCCAGCAATTTTGACAGGTCTTCCTACGAGCAGTACTTC. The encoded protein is CASNFDRSSYEQYF. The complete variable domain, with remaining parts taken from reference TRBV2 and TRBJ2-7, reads EPEVTQTPSHQVTQMGQEVILRCVPISNHLYFYWYRQILGQKVEFLVSFYNNEISEKSEIFDDQFSVERPDGSNFTLKIRSTKLEDSAMYFCASNFDRSSYEQYFGPGTRLTVT.

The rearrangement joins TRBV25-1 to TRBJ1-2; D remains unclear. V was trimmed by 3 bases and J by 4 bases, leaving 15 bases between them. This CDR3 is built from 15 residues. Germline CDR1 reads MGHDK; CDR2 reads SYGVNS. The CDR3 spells CASSEPGSTPYGYTF. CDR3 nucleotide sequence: TGTGCCAGCAGTGAGCCGGGGAGTACGCCCTATGGCTACACCTTC.

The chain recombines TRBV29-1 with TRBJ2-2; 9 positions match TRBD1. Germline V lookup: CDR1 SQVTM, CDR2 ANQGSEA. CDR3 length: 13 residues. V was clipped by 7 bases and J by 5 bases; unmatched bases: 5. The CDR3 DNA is TGCAGCGCAATGGGACAGGGAACCGGGGAGCTGTTTTTT. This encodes CSAMGQGTGELFF.

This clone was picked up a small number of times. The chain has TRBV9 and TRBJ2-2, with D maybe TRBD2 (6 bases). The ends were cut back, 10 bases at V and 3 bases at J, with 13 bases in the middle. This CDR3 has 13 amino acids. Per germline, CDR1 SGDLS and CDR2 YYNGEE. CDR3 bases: TGTGCCGGTCGGGACTCCTACACCGGGGAGCTGTTTTTT. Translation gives CAGRDSYTGELFF.

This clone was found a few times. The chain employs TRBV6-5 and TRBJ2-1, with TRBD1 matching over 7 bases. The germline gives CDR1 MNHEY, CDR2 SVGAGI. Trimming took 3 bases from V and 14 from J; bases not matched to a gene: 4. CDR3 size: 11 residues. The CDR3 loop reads CASSYLGQKFF. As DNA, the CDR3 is TGTGCCAGCAGTTATTTGGGACAGAAGTTCTTC.

For the CDR3, the DNA is TGTGCCTGGAGTCAGGGTCGAATCTCTGGAAACACCATATATTTT. Encoded protein: CAWSQGRISGNTIYF. J is TRBJ1-3 and V is TRBV30, with a weak D call TRBD1 (5 bases). CDR3 length: 15 residues. V lost 2 bases and J 0 bases, leaving 11 bases between the germline ends. The germline V gene has CDR1 GTSNPN and CDR2 SVGIG (reference sequence).

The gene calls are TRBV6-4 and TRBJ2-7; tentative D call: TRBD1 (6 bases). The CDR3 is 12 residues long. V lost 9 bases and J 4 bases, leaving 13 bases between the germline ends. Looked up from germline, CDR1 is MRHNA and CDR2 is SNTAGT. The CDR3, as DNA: TGTGCCAGAGGACAGATTCTTTACGAGCAGTACTTC. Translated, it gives CARGQILYEQYF.

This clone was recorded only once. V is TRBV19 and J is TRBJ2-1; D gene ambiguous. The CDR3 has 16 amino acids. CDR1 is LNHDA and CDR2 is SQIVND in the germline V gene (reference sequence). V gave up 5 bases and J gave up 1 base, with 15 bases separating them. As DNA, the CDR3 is TGTGCCAGTAGTCTTCTCGACACCCCGTCCTACAATGAGCAGTTCTTC. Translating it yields CASSLLDTPSYNEQFF.

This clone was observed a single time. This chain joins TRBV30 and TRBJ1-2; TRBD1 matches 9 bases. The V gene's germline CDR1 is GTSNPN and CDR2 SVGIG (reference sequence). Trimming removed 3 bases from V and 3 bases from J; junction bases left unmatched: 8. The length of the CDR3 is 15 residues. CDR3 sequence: CAWSKQGARDYGYTF. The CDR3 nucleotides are TGTGCCTGGAGCAAACAGGGGGCGCGAGACTATGGCTACACCTTC.

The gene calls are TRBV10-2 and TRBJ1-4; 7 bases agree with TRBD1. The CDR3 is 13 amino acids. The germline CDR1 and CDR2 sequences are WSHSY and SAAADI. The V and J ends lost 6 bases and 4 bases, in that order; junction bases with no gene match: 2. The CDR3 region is CASSRQGNEKLFF. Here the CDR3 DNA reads TGCGCCAGCAGCCGACAGGGTAATGAAAAACTGTTTTTT.

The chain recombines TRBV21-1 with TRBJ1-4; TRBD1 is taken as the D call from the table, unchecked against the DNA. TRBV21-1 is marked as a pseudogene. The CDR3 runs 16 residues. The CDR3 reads CASSTPGPATNEKLFF. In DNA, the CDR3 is TGTGCCAGCAGCACCCCAGGGCCCGCAACTAATGAAAAACTGTTTTTT.

The CDR3 loop reads CASSFGGRGSYNEQFF. CDR3 coding DNA: TGTGCCAGCAGCTTCGGCGGGAGGGGCTCCTACAATGAGCAGTTCTTC. This chain links TRBV7-8 with TRBJ2-1, with 9 bases identical to TRBD2. V lost 3 bases and J lost 0; bases outside the gene matches: 3. This CDR3 is built from 16 residues. In germline, CDR1 is SGHVS, CDR2 FQNEAQ.

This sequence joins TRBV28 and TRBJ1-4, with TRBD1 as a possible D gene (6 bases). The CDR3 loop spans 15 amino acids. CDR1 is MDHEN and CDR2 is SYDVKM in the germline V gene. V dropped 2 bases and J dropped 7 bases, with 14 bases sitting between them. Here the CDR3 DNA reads TGTGCCAGCAGTTTAACGGGCACAGGGCGTGAAAAACTGTTTTTT. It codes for CASSLTGTGREKLFF. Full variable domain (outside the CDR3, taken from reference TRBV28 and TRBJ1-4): DVKVTQSSRYLVKRTGEKVFLECVQDMDHENMFWYRQDPGLGLRLIYFSYDVKMKEKGDIPEGYSVSREKKERFSLILESASTNQTSMYLCASSLTGTGREKLFFGSGTQLSVL.

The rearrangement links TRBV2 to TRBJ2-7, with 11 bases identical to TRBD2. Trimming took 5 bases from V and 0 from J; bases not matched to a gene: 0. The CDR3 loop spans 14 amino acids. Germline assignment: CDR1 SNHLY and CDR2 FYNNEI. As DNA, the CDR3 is TGTGCCAGCAGTCTAGCGGGGGGCTCCTACGAGCAGTACTTC. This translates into CASSLAGGSYEQYF.

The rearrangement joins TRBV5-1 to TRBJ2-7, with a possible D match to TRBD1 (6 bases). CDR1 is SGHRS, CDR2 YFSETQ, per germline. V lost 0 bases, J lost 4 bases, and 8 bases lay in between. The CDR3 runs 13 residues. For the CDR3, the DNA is TGCGCCAGCAGCTTGGCACAGGGATACGAGCAGTACTTC. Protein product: CASSLAQGYEQYF.